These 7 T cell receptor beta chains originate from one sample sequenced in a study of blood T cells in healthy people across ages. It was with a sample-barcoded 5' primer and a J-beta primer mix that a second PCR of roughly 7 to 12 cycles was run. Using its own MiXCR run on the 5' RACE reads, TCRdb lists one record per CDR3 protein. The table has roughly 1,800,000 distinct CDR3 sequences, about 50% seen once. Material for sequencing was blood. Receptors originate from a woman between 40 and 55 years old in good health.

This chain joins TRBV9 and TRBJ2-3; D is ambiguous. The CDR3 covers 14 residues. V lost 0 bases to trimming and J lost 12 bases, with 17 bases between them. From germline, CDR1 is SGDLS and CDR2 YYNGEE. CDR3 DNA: TGTGCCAGCAGCGTAGGTGGAGTAGAGTACGGACAGTATTTT. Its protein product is CASSVGGVEYGQYF.

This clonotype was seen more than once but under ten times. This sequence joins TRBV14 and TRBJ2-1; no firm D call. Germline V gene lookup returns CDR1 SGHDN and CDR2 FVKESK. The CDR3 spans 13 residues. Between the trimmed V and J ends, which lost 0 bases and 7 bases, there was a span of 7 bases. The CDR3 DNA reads TGTGCCAGCAGCCAAGATATAGGGAATGAGCAGTTCTTC. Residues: CASSQDIGNEQFF.

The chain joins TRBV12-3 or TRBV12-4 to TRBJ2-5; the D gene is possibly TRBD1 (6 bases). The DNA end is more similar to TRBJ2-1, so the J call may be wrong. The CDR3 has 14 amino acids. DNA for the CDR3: TGTGCCAGCAGTTCGACAGGTGTAGAAGAGACCCAGTTCTTC. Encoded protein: CASSSTGVEETQFF.

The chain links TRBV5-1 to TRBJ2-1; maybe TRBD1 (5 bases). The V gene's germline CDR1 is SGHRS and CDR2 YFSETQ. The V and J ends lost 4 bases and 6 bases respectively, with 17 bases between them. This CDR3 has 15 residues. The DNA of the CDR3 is TGCGCCAGCAGCCCTCCAGGGATTATGCTCAATGAGCAGTTCTTC. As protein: CASSPPGIMLNEQFF.

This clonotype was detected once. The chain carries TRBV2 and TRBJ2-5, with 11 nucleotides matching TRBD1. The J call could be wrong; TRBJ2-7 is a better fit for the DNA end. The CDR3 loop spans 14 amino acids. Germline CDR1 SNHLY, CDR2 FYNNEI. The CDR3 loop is CASTGQGAFYEQYF. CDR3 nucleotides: TGTGCCAGCACCGGACAGGGGGCCTTCTACGAGCAGTACTTC.

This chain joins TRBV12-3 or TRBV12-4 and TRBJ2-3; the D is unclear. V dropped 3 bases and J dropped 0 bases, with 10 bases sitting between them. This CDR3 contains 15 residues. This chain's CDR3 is CASSFPSSSTDTQYF. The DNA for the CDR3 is TGTGCCAGCAGTTTTCCTAGTTCTAGCACAGATACGCAGTATTTT.

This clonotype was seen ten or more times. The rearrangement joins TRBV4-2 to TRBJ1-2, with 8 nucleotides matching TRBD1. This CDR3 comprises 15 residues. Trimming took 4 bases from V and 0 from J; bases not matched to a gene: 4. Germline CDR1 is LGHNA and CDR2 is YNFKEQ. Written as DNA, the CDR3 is TGTGCCAGCAGCCCAGGGACAGGTGCTAACTATGGCTACACCTTC. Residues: CASSPGTGANYGYTF.